This T cell receptor beta chain was recorded in a study of breast tumors, draining lymph nodes, adjacent tissues. Study-level findings and limits: Tumor TCR diversity was below lymph nodes but above nontumor tissue. Luminal-like breast cancer showed significantly higher tumor–nontumor repertoire similarity than basal-like.

Germline V lookup: CDR1 LNHDA, CDR2 SQIVND (reference sequence). There are 13 residues in the CDR3. The V gene lost 5 bases and the J gene lost 2 bases, with 9 bases spanning the gap. This clonotype occurred many times. Its antigen is undetermined. The lymph nodes were axillary draining lymph nodes from breast cancer patients. TCRdb ran MiXCR on the multiplex PCR reads and lists one entry per CDR3 protein. The table records around 130,000 distinct CDR3 sequences, approximately 22% of them present only once. V is TRBV19 and J is TRBJ2-5; D is perhaps TRBD2 (5 bases). This TCR was sampled from a female donor with breast cancer. Some clones in this sample may be carry-over from other donors' samples. The sample taken for sequencing was axillary lymph node tissue. In DNA form, the CDR3 reads TGTGCCAGTAGTCCAGGCGGGCAAGAGACCCAGTACTTC. Protein product: CASSPGGQETQYF.